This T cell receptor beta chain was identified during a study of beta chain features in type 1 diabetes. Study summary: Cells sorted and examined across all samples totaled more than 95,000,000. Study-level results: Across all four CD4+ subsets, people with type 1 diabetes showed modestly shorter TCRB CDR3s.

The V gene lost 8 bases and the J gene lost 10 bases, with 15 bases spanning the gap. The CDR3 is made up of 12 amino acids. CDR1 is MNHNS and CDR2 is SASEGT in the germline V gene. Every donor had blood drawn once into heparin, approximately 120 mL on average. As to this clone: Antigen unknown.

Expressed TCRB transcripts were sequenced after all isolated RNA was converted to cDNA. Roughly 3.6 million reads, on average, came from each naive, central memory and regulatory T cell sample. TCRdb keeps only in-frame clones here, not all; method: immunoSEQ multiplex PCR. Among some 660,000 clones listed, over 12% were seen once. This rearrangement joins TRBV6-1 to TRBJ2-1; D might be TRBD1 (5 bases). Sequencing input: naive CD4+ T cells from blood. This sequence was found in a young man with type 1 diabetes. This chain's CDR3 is CASGWNPGEQFF. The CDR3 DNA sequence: TGTGCCAGCGGGTGGAATCCAGGGGAGCAGTTCTTC.